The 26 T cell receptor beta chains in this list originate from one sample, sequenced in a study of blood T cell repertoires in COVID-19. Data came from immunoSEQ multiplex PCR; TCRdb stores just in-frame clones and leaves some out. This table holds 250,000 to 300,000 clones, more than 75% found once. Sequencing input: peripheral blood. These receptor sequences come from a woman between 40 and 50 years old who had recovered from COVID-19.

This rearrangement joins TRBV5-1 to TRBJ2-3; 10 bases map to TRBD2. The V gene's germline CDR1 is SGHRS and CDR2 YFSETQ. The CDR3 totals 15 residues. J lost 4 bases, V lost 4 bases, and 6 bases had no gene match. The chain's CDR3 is CASSLLAGVPDTQYF. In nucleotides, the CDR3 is TGCGCCAGCAGCCTTCTAGCGGGGGTCCCAGATACGCAGTATTTT.

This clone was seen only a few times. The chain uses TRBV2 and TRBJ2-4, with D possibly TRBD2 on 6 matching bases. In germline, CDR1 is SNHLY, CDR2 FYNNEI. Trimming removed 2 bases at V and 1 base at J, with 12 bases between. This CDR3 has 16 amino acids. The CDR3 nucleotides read TGTGCCAGCAGTGAACGGGCTAGCGCGGCCAAAAACATTCAGTACTTC. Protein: CASSERASAAKNIQYF.

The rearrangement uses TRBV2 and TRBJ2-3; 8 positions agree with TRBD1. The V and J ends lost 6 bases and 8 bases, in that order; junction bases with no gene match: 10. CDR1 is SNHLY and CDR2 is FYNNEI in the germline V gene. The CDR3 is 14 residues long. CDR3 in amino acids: CASSVQGEHGTQYF. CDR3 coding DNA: TGTGCCAGCAGCGTACAGGGGGAACACGGTACGCAGTATTTT.

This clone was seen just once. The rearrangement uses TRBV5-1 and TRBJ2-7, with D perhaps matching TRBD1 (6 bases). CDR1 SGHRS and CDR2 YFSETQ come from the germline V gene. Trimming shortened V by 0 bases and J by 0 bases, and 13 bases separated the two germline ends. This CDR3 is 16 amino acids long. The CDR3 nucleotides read TGCGCCAGCAGCTTGGTGGGTGGGGGCAGCTCCTACGAGCAGTACTTC. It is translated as CASSLVGGGSSYEQYF.

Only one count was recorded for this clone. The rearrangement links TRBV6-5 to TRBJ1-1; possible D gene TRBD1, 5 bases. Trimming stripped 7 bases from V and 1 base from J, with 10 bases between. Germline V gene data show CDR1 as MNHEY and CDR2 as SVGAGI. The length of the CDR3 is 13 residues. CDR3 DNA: TGTGCCAGCACCCGACAGAGGAACACTGAAGCTTTCTTT. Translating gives CASTRQRNTEAFF.

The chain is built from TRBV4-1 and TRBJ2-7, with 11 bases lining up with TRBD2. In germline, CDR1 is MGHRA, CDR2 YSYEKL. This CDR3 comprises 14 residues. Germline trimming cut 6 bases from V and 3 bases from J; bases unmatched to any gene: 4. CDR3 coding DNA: TGCGCCAGCAGACCGACTAGCGGGGACTACGAGCAGTACTTC. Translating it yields CASRPTSGDYEQYF.

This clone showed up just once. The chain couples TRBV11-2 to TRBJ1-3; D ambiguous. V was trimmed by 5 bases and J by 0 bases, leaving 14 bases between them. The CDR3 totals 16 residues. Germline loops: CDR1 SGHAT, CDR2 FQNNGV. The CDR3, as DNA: TGTGCCAGCAGCCCCTCCCCCACCAGCTCTGGAAACACCATATATTTT. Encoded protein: CASSPSPTSSGNTIYF.

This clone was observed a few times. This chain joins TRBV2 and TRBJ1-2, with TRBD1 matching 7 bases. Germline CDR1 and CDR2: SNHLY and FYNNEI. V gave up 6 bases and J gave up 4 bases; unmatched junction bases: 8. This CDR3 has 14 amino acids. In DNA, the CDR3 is TGTGCCAGCAGGGGGGACAGTTTTGGCTATGGCTACACCTTC. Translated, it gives CASRGDSFGYGYTF. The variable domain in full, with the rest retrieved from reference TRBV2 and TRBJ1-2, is EPEVTQTPSHQVTQMGQEVILRCVPISNHLYFYWYRQILGQKVEFLVSFYNNEISEKSEIFDDQFSVERPDGSNFTLKIRSTKLEDSAMYFCASRGDSFGYGYTFGSGTRLTVV.

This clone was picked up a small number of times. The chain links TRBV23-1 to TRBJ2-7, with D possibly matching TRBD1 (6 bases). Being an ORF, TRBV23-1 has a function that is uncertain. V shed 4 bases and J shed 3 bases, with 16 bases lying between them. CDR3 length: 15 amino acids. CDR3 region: CASSPRWKGVYEQYF. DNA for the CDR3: TGCGCCAGCAGTCCCCGTTGGAAGGGGGTCTACGAGCAGTACTTC.

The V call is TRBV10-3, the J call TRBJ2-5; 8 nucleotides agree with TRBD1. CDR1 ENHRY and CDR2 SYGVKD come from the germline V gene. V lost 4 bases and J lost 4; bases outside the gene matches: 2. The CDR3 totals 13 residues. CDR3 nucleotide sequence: TGTGCCATCAGTGGGACAGGGATAGAGACCCAGTACTTC. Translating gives CAISGTGIETQYF.

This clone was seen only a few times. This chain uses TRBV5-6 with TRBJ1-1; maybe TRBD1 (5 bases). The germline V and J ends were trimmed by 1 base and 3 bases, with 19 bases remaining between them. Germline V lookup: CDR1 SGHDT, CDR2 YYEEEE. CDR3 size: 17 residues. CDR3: CASSLSRWRGADTEAFF. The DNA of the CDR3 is TGTGCCAGCAGCTTGTCACGGTGGAGGGGAGCGGACACTGAAGCTTTCTTT. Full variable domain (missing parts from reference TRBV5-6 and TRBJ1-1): DAGVTQSPTHLIKTRGQQVTLRCSPKSGHDTVSWYQQALGQGPQFIFQYYEEEERQRGNFPDRFSGHQFPNYSSELNVNALLLGDSALYLCASSLSRWRGADTEAFFGQGTRLTVV.

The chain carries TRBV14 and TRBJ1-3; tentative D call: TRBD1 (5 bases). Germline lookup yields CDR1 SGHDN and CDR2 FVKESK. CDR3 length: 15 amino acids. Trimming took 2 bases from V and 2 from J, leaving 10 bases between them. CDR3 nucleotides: TGTGCCAGCAGCCAATACAGGAACCCTGGAAACACCATATATTTT. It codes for CASSQYRNPGNTIYF.

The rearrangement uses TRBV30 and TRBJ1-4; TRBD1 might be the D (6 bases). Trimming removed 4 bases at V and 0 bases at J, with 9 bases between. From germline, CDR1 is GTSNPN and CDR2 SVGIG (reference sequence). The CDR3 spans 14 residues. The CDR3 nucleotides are TGTGCCTGGACCACAGGGCCAACTAATGAAAAACTGTTTTTT. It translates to CAWTTGPTNEKLFF.

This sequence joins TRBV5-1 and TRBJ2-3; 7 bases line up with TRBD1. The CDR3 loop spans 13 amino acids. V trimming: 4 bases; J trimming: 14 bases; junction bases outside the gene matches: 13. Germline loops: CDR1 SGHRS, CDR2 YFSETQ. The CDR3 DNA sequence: TGCGCCAGCAGCCCTCCACAGACAGGGCTGTGGTATTTT. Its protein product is CASSPPQTGLWYF.

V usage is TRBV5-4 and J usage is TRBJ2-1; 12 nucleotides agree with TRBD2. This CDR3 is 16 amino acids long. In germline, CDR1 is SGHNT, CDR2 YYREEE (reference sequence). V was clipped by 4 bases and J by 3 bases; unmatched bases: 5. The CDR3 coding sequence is TGTGCCAGCAGCCCTCGGACTAGCGGGGACTACAATGAGCAGTTCTTC. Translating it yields CASSPRTSGDYNEQFF.

The CDR3 sequence: CASSLRVDSGNTIYF. DNA for the CDR3: TGCGCCAGCAGCTTGCGTGTAGACTCTGGAAACACCATATATTTT. The gene calls are TRBV5-1 and TRBJ1-3; no firm D call. The CDR3 sequence is 15 residues long. The germline gives CDR1 SGHRS, CDR2 YFSETQ. V lost 1 base, J lost 0 bases, and 8 bases lay in between.

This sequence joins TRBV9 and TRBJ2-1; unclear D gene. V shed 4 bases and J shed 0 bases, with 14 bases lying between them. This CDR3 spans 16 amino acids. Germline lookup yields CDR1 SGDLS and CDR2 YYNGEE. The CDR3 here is CASSPRGTSSYNEQFF. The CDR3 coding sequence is TGTGCCAGCAGCCCGAGAGGAACAAGCTCCTACAATGAGCAGTTCTTC.

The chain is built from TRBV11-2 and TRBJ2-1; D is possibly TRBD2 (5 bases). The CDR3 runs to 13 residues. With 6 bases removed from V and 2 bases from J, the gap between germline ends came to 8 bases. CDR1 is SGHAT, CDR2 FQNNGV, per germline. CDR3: CASRTGAYNEQFF. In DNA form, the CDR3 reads TGTGCCAGCAGAACCGGGGCCTACAATGAGCAGTTCTTC.

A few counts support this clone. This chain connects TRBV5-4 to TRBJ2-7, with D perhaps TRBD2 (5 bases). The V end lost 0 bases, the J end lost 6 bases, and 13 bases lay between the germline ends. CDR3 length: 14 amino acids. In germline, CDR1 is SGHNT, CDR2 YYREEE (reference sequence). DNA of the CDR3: TGTGCCAGCAGCTTGGAGAGGGAGCGAAGCGAGCAGTACTTC. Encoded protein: CASSLERERSEQYF.

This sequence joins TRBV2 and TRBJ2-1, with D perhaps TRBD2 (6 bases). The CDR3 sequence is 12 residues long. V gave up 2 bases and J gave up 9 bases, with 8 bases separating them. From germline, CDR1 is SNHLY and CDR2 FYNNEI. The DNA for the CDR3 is TGTGCCAGCAGTGAAATGGGGGGTGAGCAGTTCTTC. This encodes CASSEMGGEQFF.

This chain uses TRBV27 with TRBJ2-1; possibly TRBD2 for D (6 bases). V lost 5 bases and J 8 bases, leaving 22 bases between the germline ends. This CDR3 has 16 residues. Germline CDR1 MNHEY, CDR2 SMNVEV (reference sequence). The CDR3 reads CASSPLLGEATHEQFF. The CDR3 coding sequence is TGTGCCAGCAGTCCCCTATTAGGGGAGGCAACACATGAGCAGTTCTTC.

The CDR3, as DNA: TGCGCCAGCAGCCAAGATGTTAGACTCGAGCAGTACTTC. Its translation is CASSQDVRLEQYF. V gene TRBV4-3 combines with J gene TRBJ2-7; D is ambiguous. This CDR3 is built from 13 residues. Trimming took off 0 bases at V and 6 bases at J, with 9 bases between the two ends. The germline CDR1 and CDR2 sequences are LGHNA and YSLEER.

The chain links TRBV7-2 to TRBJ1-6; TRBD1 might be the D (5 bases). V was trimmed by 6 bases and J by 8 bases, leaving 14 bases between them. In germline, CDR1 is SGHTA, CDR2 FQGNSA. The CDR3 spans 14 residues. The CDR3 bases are TGTGCCAGCAGTGACCGGGGGGTGTATTCACCCCTCCACTTT. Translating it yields CASSDRGVYSPLHF.

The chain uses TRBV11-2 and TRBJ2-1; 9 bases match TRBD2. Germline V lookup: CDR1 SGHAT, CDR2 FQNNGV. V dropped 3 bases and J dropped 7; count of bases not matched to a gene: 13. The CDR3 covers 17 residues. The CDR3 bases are TGTGCCAGCAGCTTGGGGTGGGGGACTAGCCCCGTGAATGAGCAGTTCTTC. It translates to CASSLGWGTSPVNEQFF.

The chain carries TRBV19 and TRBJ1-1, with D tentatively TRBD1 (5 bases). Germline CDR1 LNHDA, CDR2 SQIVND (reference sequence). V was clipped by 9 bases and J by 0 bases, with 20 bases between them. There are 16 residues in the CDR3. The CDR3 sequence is CASSWGGAPMNTEAFF. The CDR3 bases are TGTGCCAGCAGTTGGGGGGGTGCGCCGATGAACACTGAAGCTTTCTTT.

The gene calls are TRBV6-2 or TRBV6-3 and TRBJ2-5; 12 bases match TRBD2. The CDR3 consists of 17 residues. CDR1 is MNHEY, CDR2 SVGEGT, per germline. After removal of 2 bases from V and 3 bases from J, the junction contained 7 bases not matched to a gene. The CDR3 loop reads CASSYLGLAGGKETQYF. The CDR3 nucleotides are TGTGCCAGCAGTTACCTTGGGCTAGCGGGGGGGAAAGAGACCCAGTACTTC.